These 2 T cell receptor beta chains were sequenced from one sample in a study of blood T cell repertoires in COVID-19. Repertoires were generated with immunoSEQ multiplex PCR, while TCRdb's copy carries only in-frame clones and drops some. The repertoire has over 110,000 clones, roughly 80% of them found once; the top ten carry approximately 3.6%. The specimen was peripheral blood. The source is an older man who had recovered from COVID-19.

V gene TRBV5-1 combines with J gene TRBJ2-7; D is unresolved. Germline assignment: CDR1 SGHRS and CDR2 YFSETQ. This CDR3 comprises 13 residues. V was pared by 4 bases and J by 0 bases, with 8 bases between. CDR3 DNA sequence: TGCGCCAGCAGCCCCCGGTACTCCTACGAGCAGTACTTC. Translating gives CASSPRYSYEQYF.

The chain joins TRBV11-2 to TRBJ2-7; the D gene is possibly TRBD2 (5 bases). Germline V lookup: CDR1 SGHAT, CDR2 FQNNGV. The V gene lost 0 bases and the J gene lost 5 bases, with 8 bases spanning the gap. This CDR3 comprises 13 residues. CDR3 coding DNA: TGTGCCAGCAGCTTAGATCCCGGGGACGAGCAGTACTTC. It encodes CASSLDPGDEQYF.